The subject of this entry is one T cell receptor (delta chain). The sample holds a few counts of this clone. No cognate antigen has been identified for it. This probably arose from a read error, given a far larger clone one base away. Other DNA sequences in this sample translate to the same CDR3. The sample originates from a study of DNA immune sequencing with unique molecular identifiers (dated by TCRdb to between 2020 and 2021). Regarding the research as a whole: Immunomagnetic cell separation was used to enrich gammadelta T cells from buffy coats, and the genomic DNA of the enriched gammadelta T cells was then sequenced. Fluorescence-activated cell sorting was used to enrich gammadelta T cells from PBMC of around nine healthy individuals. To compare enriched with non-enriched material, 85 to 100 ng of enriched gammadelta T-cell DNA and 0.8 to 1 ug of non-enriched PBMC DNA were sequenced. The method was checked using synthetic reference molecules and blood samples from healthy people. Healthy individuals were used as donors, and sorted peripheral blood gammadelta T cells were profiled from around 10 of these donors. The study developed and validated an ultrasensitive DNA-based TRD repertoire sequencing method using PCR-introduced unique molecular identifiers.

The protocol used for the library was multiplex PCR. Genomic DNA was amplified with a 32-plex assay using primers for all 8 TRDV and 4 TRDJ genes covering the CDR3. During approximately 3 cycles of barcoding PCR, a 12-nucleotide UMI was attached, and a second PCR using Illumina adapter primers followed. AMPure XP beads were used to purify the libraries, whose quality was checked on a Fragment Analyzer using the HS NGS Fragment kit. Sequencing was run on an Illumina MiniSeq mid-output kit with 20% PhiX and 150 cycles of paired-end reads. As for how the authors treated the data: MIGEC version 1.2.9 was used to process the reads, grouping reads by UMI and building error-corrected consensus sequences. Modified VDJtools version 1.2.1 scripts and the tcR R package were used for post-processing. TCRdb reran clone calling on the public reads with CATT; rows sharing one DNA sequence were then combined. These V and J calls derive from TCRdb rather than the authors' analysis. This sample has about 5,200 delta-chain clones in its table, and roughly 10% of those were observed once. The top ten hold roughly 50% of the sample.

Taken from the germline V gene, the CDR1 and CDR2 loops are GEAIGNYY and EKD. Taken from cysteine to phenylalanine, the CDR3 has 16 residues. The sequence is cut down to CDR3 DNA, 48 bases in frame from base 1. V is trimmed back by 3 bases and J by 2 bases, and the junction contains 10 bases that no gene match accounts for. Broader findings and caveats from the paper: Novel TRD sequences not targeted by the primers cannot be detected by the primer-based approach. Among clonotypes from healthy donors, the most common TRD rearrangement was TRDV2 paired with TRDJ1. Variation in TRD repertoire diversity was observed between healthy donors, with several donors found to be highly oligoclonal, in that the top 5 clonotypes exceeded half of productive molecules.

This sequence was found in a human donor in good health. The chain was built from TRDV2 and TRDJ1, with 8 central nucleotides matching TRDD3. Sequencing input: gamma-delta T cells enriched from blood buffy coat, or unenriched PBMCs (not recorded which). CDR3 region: CACDSLLGAKTDKLIF. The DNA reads TGTGCCTGTGACTCGTTACTGGGGGCTAAAACCGATAAACTCATCTTT.